This T cell receptor (beta chain) was sequenced in a study of cytomegalovirus exposure and HLA in healthy donors. Regarding the study as a whole: An apparent linkage of common viral pathogens to several of the most significant clusters emerged in a later analysis.

CDR3 size: 15 residues. CDR1 GTSNPN and CDR2 SVGIG come from the germline V gene (reference sequence). V lost 2 bases, J lost 1 base, and 12 bases lay in between. Use of 60 Vbeta and 13 Jbeta primers characterized the PCR. Only in-frame clones appear in the TCRdb table, and some are missing; sequencing was by immunoSEQ multiplex PCR. This table has tens of thousands of clones, approximately 80% appearing once. For this clone: The antigen is not known.

The source of this sequence is a woman between 50 and 59 years old in good health and CMV-seropositive. The sequencing input was PBMCs. The rearrangement joins TRBV30 to TRBJ2-1, with D perhaps matching TRBD2 (5 bases). The CDR3 reads CAWSLGELSYNEQFF. DNA for the CDR3: TGTGCCTGGAGTCTCGGGGAACTGTCCTACAATGAGCAGTTCTTC.